This T cell receptor beta chain came from a study of early T cells in non-severe SARS-CoV-2 infection. This clonotype was observed a few times. As part of library construction, unique molecular identifiers were attached to individual cDNA molecules. TCRdb itself ran the 5' RACE reads through MiXCR, one entry per CDR3 protein. The sample has 50,000 to 65,000 distinct CDR3 sequences, around 10% seen once. The CDR3 loop spans 15 amino acids. Between the trimmed V and J ends, which lost 5 bases and 0 bases, there was a span of 10 bases. Germline assignment: CDR1 MNHEY and CDR2 SVGAGI. The receptor's source is an adult who was a healthcare worker with PCR-confirmed SARS-CoV-2 infection or an uninfected control (not recorded which). The sample in question was whole blood, obtained at baseline. J is TRBJ2-2 and V is TRBV6-5; D call uncertain. The CDR3: CASSRYPANTGELFF. DNA for the CDR3: TGTGCCAGCAGTAGGTACCCCGCGAACACCGGGGAGCTGTTTTTT.